What follows is one T cell receptor beta chain and its context. There is no known antigen for this receptor. There are no base qualities to consult, and no much larger clone falls within one base. These data are taken from a study of a mutant IDH1 vaccine in newly diagnosed glioma (dated by TCRdb to the early 2020s). General notes on the study: In the chemotherapy-containing groups, vaccination started alongside temozolomide cycles, whereas in patients who had radiotherapy alone it started 4-6 weeks after radiotherapy. Of the approximately 30 treated patients, about 60% were male and 37.5% were female, and the mean age was 40.4 years. Prior to enrollment, patients had been given standard therapy consisting of radiotherapy alone, temozolomide alone, or radiochemotherapy with temozolomide, with the combination given to most patients. The week-35 safety follow-up took place at visit V12, and the week-47 end of study took place at visit V13. Peripheral blood was collected at six visits: V03 (baseline), V05, V07, V10, V12 and V13. For exploratory analyses, longitudinal TCRB deep sequencing was carried out in around 26 treated patients wherever samples were available. General findings and caveats noted by the study authors: No apparent relationship was observed between pseudoprogression and alterations in the top peripheral T cell clonotypes detected by TCRB sequencing. Across multiple MHC alleles, vaccine-induced immune responses were seen in more than 80% of patients. Availability determined which PBMC samples were chosen for TCRB deep sequencing. The authors noted that analyses of patient blood samples could not be reproduced because of sample limitations.

The library was made by the immunoSEQ multiplex PCR assay. The hsTCRB Kit was used according to the manufacturer's protocol to amplify rearranged TCR beta chain sequences. Sequencing of TCRB libraries was carried out on an Illumina MiSeq. On the authors' methods: Demultiplexing, trimming and gene mapping were performed with the kit vendor's proprietary platform. TCRdb provides this immuneACCESS table in a form limited to in-frame rearrangements. Some clones are lacking; in checked studies, under half of them reflect an unresolved V gene, and why the rest are absent is not known. V and J calls and clone size follow that table, whereas D and trimming were derived from the DNA. This sample is represented by 35,000 to 50,000 clones; 92% of them were singletons. The ten largest clones capture about 2.4% of the sample. Interpreted using the paper, the time point label stands for: week 35, safety follow-up. Each vaccine dose, consisting of 300 ug of a 20-mer mutant IDH1 peptide in Montanide, was administered subcutaneously with topical imiquimod. Across visits V03 through V10, patients got a total of eight vaccinations, given in weeks 1, 3, 5, 7, 11, 15, 19 and 23. The donors had newly diagnosed IDH1-mutant astrocytomas of WHO grade 3 or 4 that showed loss of nuclear ATRX. The samples were drawn from NOA16, a multicentre, single-arm, open-label phase I trial in Germany that tested a mutant IDH1 peptide vaccine in humans for the first time. Genomic DNA for TCRB sequencing was isolated from EDTA blood with the DNeasy Blood and Tissue Kit.

CDR1 and CDR2, looked up from the germline V gene, are LGHNA and YNFKEQ. The CDR3 has 15 amino acids, counting the end cysteine and phenylalanine. Only the CDR3 region is kept as DNA, spanning 45 bases read in frame from base 1. Here V drops 0 bases and J drops 8 bases, and the junction holds 8 bases not matched to any gene. Sequencing used PBMCs, obtained from a glioma patient whose treatment included an IDH1 peptide vaccine. The sequence links TRBV4-2 to TRBJ2-7, with 9 bases in between that match TRBD2. This TCR was recovered from a man between 50 and 59 years old with glioma. The DNA sequence is given as TGTGCCAGCAGCCAAGATCGTCGGACTAGCGACAAGCAGTACTTC. Its amino acids are CASSQDRRTSDKQYF.